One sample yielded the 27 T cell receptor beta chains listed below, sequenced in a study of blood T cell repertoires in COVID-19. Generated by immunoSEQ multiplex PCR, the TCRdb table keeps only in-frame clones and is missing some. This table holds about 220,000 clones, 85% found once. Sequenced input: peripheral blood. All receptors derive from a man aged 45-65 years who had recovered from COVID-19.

The CDR3 sequence: CASSPRTSGSLYEQYF. The CDR3 coding sequence is TGTGCCAGCAGCCCACGGACTAGCGGGAGTCTATACGAGCAGTACTTC. The V gene is TRBV3-1 (or the pseudogene TRBV3-2), the J gene TRBJ2-7; 13 nucleotides match TRBD2. This CDR3 is 16 amino acids long. The V and J ends lost 4 bases and 4 bases, in that order; junction bases with no gene match: 7. Germline CDR1 and CDR2: LGHDT and YNNKEL (reference sequence).

In nucleotides, the CDR3 is TGTGCCAGCAGCCCATTGGGAGGACTAGCGGGGAACTACGAGCAGTACTTC. As protein: CASSPLGGLAGNYEQYF. The chain has TRBV7-2 and TRBJ2-7, with 12 bases matching TRBD2. Unmatched junction bases numbered 11, after V lost 5 bases and J lost 3 bases. The length of the CDR3 is 17 residues. Germline V gene sequence: CDR1 SGHTA, CDR2 FQGNSA.

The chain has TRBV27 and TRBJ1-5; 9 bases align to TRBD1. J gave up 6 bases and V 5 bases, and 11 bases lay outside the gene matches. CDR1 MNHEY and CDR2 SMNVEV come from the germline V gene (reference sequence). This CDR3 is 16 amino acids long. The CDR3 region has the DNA TGTGCCAGCAGTCCGATAACAGGGGGCAGAGGTCAGCCCCAGCATTTT. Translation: CASSPITGGRGQPQHF.

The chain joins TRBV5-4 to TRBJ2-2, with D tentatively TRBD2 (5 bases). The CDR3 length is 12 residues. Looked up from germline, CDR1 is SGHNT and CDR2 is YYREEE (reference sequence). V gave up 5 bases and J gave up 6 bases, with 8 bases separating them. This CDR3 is CASRPGAGELFF. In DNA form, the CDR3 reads TGTGCCAGCAGGCCCGGGGCCGGGGAGCTGTTTTTT. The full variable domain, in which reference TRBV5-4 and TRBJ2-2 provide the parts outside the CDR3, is ETGVTQSPTHLIKTRGQQVTLRCSSQSGHNTVSWYQQALGQGPQFIFQYYREEENGRGNFPPRFSGLQFPNYSSELNVNALELDDSALYLCASRPGAGELFFGEGSRLTVL.

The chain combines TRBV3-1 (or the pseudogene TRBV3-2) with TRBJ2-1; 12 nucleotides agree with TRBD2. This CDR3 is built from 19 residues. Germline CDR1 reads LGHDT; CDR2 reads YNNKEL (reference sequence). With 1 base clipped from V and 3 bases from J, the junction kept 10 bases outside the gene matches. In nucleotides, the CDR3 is TGTGCCAGCAGCCAAGCGGGGCTAGCGGGAGGGTATGTCTACAATGAGCAGTTCTTC. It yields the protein CASSQAGLAGGYVYNEQFF.

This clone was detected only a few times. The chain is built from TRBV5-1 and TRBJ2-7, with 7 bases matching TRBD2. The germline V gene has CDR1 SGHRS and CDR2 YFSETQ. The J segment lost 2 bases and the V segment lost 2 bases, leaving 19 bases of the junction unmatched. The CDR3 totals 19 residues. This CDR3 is CASSFLSGGSSPLPYEQYF. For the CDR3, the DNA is TGCGCCAGCAGCTTCCTTTCTGGCGGGAGTTCACCTCTACCCTACGAGCAGTACTTC.

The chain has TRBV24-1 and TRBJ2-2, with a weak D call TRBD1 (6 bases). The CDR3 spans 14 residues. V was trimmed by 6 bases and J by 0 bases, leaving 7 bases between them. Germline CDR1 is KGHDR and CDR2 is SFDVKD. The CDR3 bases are TGTGCCACCAGTCCAGGGGCGAACACCGGGGAGCTGTTTTTT. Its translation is CATSPGANTGELFF.

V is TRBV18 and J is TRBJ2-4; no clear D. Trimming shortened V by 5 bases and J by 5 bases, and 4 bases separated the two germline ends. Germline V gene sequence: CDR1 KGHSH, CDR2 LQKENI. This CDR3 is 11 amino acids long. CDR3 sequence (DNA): TGTGCCAGCTCAGAGCAAAACATTCAGTACTTC. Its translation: CASSEQNIQYF.

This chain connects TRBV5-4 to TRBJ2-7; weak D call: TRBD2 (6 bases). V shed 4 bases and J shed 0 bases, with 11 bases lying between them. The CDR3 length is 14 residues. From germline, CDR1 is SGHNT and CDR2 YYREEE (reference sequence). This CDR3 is CASSGGTASYEQYF. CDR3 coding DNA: TGTGCCAGCAGCGGAGGGACGGCCTCCTACGAGCAGTACTTC.

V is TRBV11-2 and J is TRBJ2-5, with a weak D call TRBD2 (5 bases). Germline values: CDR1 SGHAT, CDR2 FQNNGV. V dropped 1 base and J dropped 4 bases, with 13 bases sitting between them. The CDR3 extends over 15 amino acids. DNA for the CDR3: TGTGCCAGCAGCTTAGTGCGTGTAGGGAGAGAGACCCAGTACTTC. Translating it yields CASSLVRVGRETQYF.

CDR3 amino acids: CASRRDAYEQYF. For the CDR3, the DNA is TGTGCCTCTAGGCGGGACGCCTACGAGCAGTACTTC. This chain joins TRBV30 and TRBJ2-7; a possible D gene is TRBD2 (6 bases). This CDR3 is 12 amino acids long. Germline values: CDR1 GTSNPN, CDR2 SVGIG (reference sequence). With 7 bases removed from V and 2 bases from J, the gap between germline ends came to 12 bases.

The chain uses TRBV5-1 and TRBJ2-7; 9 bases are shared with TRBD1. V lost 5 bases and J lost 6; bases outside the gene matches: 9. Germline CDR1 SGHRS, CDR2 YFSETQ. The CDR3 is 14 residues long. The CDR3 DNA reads TGCGCCAGCAGGTCTCCGGGACAGGGTGCCGAGCAGTACTTC. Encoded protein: CASRSPGQGAEQYF.

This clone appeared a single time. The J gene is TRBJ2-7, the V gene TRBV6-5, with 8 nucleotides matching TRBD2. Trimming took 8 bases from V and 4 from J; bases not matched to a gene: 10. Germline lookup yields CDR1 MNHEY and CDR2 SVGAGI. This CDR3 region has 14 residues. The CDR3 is CASRVGSGTYEQYF. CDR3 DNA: TGTGCCAGCCGCGTGGGTAGCGGGACGTACGAGCAGTACTTC.

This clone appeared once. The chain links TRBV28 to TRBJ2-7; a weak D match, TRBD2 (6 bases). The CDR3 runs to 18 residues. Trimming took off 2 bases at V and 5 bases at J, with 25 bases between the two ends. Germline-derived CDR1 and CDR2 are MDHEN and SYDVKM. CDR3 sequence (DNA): TGTGCCAGCAGTTTAACTGGGGTTGGGGGAGGTATAAAGAACGAGCAGTACTTC. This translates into CASSLTGVGGGIKNEQYF.

The CDR3 bases are TGTGCCAGCAGGCGGGACAGGGGGCCCGATACGCAGTATTTT. It is translated as CASRRDRGPDTQYF. The rearrangement joins TRBV6-5 to TRBJ2-3; 12 bases match TRBD1. This CDR3 has 14 residues. Germline-derived CDR1 and CDR2 are MNHEY and SVGAGI. Trimming cost V 6 bases and J 6 bases; bases outside gene matches: 4.

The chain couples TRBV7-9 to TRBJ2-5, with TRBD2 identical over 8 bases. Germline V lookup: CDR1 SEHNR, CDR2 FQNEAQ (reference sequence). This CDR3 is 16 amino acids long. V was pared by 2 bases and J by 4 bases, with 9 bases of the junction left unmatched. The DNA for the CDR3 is TGTGCCAGCAGCTTAAGATCCGGACTAGCTAGAGAGACCCAGTACTTC. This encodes CASSLRSGLARETQYF.

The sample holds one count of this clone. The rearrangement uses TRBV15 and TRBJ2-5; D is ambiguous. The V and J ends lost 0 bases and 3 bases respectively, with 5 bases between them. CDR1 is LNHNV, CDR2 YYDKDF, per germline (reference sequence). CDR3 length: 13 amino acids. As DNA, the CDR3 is TGTGCCACCAGCAGAGAGGCCAAAGAGACCCAGTACTTC. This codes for CATSREAKETQYF.

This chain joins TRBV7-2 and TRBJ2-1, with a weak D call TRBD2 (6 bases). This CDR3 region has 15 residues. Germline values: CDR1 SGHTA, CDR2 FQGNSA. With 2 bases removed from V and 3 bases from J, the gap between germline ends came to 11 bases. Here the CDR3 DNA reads TGTGCCAGCAGCTTATCGGGAGTTATCTACAATGAGCAGTTCTTC. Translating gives CASSLSGVIYNEQFF.

This chain's CDR3 is CASSEYGGAEQFF. CDR3 sequence (DNA): TGTGCCAGCAGTGAATATGGGGGGGCCGAGCAGTTCTTC. The chain joins TRBV25-1 to TRBJ2-1; a weak D match, TRBD2 (7 bases). The CDR3 runs 13 residues. Trimming left V 0 bases short and J 10 bases short, with 10 bases between. Germline values: CDR1 MGHDK, CDR2 SYGVNS.

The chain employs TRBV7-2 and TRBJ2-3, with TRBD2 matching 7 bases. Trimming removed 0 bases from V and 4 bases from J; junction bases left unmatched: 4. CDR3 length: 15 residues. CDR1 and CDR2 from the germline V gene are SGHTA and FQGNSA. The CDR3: CASSLARGSADTQYF. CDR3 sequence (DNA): TGTGCCAGCAGCTTAGCGCGGGGGAGCGCAGATACGCAGTATTTT.

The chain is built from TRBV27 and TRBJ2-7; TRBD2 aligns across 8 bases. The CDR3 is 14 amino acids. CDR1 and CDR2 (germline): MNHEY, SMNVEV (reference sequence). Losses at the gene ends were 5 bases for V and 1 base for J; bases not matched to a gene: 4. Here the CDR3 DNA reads TGTGCCAGCAGTCCCGGGGGGGTTTCCTACGAGCAGTACTTC. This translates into CASSPGGVSYEQYF.

The CDR3 sequence is CASSPGTSRPREQFF. The CDR3 bases are TGTGCCAGCAGCCCCGGGACTTCACGCCCCAGGGAGCAGTTCTTC. The chain has TRBV6-5 and TRBJ2-1; TRBD2 is a possible D gene (6 bases). Germline V CDR1 and CDR2: MNHEY, SVGAGI. The V and J ends lost 6 bases and 10 bases respectively, with 22 bases between them. The length of the CDR3 is 15 residues.

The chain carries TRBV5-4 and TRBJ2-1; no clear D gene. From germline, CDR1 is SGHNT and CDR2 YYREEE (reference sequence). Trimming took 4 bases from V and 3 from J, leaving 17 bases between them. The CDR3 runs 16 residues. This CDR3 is CASSQSRTRSYNEQFF. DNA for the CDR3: TGTGCCAGCAGCCAATCGCGAACGAGAAGCTACAATGAGCAGTTCTTC.

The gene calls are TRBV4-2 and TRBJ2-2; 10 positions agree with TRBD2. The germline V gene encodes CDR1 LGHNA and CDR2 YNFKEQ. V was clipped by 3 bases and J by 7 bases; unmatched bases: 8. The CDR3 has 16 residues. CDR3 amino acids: CASSHLAGEKDGELFF. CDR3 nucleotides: TGTGCCAGCAGCCACCTAGCGGGAGAGAAGGACGGGGAGCTGTTTTTT.

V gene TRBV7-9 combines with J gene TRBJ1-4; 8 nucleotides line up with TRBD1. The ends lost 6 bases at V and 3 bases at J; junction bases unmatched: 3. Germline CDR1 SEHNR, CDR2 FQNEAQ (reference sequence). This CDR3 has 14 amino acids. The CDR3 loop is CASSRQGSNEKLFF. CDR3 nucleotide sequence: TGTGCCAGCAGTCGACAGGGGTCTAATGAAAAACTGTTTTTT.

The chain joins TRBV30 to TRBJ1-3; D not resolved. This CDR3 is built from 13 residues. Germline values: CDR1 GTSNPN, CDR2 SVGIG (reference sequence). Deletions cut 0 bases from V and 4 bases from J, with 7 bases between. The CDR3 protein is CAWSVQSGNTIYF. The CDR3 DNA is TGTGCCTGGAGTGTACAGTCCGGAAACACCATATATTTT.

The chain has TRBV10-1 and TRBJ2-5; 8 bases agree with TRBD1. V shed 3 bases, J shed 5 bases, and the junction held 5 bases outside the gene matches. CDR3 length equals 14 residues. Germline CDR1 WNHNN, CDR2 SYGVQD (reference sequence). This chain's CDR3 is CASSEKDRAETQYF. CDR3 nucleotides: TGCGCCAGCAGTGAAAAGGACAGGGCTGAGACCCAGTACTTC.